This TCR beta chain derives from a study of neurological immune-mediated disorders. The team produced cDNA through 5'RACE using 10-nucleotide random UMIs. Each CDR3 protein gets one entry after TCRdb re-called the 5' RACE reads with MiXCR. This repertoire shows about 88,000 distinct CDR3 sequences, 3.5% found once; its top ten account for 5% to 7.5%. V was clipped by 5 bases and J by 2 bases, with 13 bases between them. There are 15 residues in the CDR3. Looked up from germline, CDR1 is SGDLS and CDR2 is YYNGEE. This clonotype has at least ten counts. This chain uses TRBV9 with TRBJ2-2; TRBD1 is a possible D gene (6 bases). Sequencing was done on a sample of PBMCs. This receptor was obtained from a woman between 18 and 30 years old with multiple sclerosis. The CDR3 nucleotides read TGTGCCAGCAGGCCCGGGACACACAACACCGGGGAGCTGTTTTTT. Amino acid sequence: CASRPGTHNTGELFF.